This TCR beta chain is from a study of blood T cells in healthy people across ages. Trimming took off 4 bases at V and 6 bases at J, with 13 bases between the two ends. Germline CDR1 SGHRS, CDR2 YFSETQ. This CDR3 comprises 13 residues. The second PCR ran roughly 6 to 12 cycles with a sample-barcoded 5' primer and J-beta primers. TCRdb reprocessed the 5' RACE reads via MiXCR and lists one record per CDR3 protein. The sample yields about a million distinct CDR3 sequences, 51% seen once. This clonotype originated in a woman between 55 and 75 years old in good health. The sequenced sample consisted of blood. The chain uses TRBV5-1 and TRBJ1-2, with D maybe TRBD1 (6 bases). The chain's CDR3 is CASSPSGAHGYTF. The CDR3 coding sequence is TGCGCCAGCAGCCCCTCGGGGGCGCATGGCTACACCTTC.